The T cell receptor (beta chain) under discussion was sequenced for a study of CD8 T cells in ankylosing spondylitis. TCRdb reprocessed the 5' RACE reads with MiXCR, giving one entry per CDR3 protein. The sample consists of roughly 90,000 distinct CDR3 sequences, about 8.5% of them appearing once. This clonotype showed up just a few times. V was shortened by 7 bases and J by 6 bases, with 16 bases between the two germline ends. This CDR3 spans 13 amino acids. CDR1 is SGHVS and CDR2 is FQNEAQ in the germline V gene. The chain has TRBV7-8 and TRBJ2-7; D unclear. The sequenced sample was blood, either unsorted or a sorted T cell fraction (not recorded which). The TCR comes from a male donor with ankylosing spondylitis or in good health (not recorded which). CDR3 residues: CASNLRNAFEQYF. The CDR3 region has the DNA TGTGCCAGCAACCTACGTAACGCATTCGAGCAGTACTTC. Together with reference TRBV7-8 and TRBJ2-7, the CDR3 gives the full variable domain: GAGVSQSPRYKVAKRGQDVALRCDPISGHVSLFWYQQALGQGPEFLTYFQNEAQLDKSGLPSDRFFAERPEGSVSTLKIQRTQQEDSAVYLCASNLRNAFEQYFGPGTRLTVT.